This T cell receptor beta chain appears in the sequencing data of a study of T cell responses to AZD1222 COVID-19 vaccine (dated by TCRdb to 2020 to 2023). About the full investigation: TCR sequencing covered some 240 trial participants: 200 to 220 given two doses of AZD1222 and around 26 given two doses of MenACWY control vaccine. Trial participants were enrolled into age subgroups of 18-55, 56-69 and 70-plus years, which contained approximately 150, 30 and 60 TCR-sequenced participants, respectively.

The CDR3 regions of human TCRbeta chains were analyzed by immunosequencing. The authors' pipeline ran thus. TCRs in the repertoires were compared against a reference library of SARS-CoV-2-specific TCRs that had been generated with the MIRA antigen-specificity platform. Breadth was defined as the fraction of unique TCRs that were SARS-CoV-2-associated. Depth was defined as the fraction of total T cells that were SARS-CoV-2-associated. Using the MIRA data, every spike-specific TCR was mapped to the spike region that the TCR reacted to and assigned to either a CD4 or a CD8 class. Log10-transformed breadth and depth values were compared by one-way ANOVA with Sidak's multiple comparisons tests. What TCRdb holds here is the immuneACCESS table cut down to in-frame rearrangements. Part of the clones is not present; checked against another copy, under half of the missing clones reflect an unresolved V gene, and the others are unexplained. V, J and clone size were drawn from that table, and D and trimming were deduced from the DNA. The sample data list 170,000 or so clones, and around 88% of these were observed just once. The top ten clones comprise about 9.9% of the sample.

Turning to this clone: The specificity of this receptor is unknown. Qualities for individual bases were not recorded, and no much larger clone is one base off.

Overall study results and their limits: No day 14 peak-response samples were available, so repertoires were characterized only after the peak T cell response. After two AZD1222 doses, spike-specific TCR breadth and depth were significantly higher than at day 0 and than in MenACWY recipients. Participants were mostly white British and included more females than males, and it was suggested by the authors that clonal diversity may have been underestimated. Vaccine-associated CD4 TCRs spanned the whole spike protein, with dominant responses in regions 160-218 and 743-854. Conclusions about previously exposed vaccinees are limited because only six or seven AZD1222 recipients were SARS-CoV-2 seropositive at baseline. Nearly half of unique spike-specific TCRs reportedly recognized epitopes outside regions mutated in the B.1.351 and B.1.1.7 variants. In the small 56-69-year group, the increase in depth fell short of significance, most likely because of low power.

In the paper's terms, the time point label means: about 28 days (+/-7) after the second vaccine dose. AZD1222 recipients whose second dose came at about 4 weeks and those whose second dose came at about 12 weeks were combined into one group, since spike-specific TCR depth and breadth did not differ between the two schedules. Samples from vaccinated people were obtained from the UK trials COV001 and COV002, which included a single-blind randomized controlled phase 2/3 trial of AZD1222 (ChAdOx1 nCoV-19) in healthy adults. Trial participant PBMC samples were collected at day 0 and day 28 after the second dose for TCRbeta chain sequencing. The receptor comes from an adult who received the AZD1222 COVID-19 vaccine. Sample: peripheral blood, taken 28 days after the second AZD1222 dose.

The base sequence is TGTGCCAGCAGCGTAGGGCCCGGGGAGCTGTTTTTT. It codes for CASSVGPGELFF. Rearrangement joined TRBV9 to TRBJ2-2, with the D gene call left open. The CDR3 numbers 12 residues from cysteine through phenylalanine. Only the CDR3 DNA stays, 36 bases, in frame from base 1. Sequences SGDLS (CDR1) and YYNGEE (CDR2) are obtained from the germline V gene. Trimming at the junction amounts to 0 bases on V and 6 bases on J, and the germline ends lie 3 bases apart.